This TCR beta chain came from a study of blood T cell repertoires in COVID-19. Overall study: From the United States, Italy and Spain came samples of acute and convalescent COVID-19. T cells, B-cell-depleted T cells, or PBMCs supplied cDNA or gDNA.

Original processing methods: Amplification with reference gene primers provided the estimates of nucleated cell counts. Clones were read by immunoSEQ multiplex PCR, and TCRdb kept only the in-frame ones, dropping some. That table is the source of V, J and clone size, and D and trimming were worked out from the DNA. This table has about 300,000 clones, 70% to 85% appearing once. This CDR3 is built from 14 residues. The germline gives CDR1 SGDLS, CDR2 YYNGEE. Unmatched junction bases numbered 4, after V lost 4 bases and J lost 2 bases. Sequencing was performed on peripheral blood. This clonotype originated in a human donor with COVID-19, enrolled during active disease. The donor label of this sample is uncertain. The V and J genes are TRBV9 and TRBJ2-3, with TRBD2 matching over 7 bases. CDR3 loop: CASSQRDYTDTQYF. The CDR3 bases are TGTGCCAGCAGCCAGAGGGACTACACAGATACGCAGTATTTT.